This T cell receptor (beta chain) was observed in a study of blood T cell repertoires in COVID-19. Whole-study context: Samples taken during acute and convalescent COVID-19 were collected in the United States, Italy and Spain.

Those who participated ranged in age from roughly 18 to 90 years and resided in 20 to 25 US areas. CDR1 and CDR2 from the germline V gene are SGHVS and FNYEAQ. The CDR3 is made up of 16 amino acids. Trimming shortened V by 0 bases and J by 6 bases, and 15 bases separated the two germline ends. Sequencing used immunoSEQ multiplex PCR; TCRdb keeps in-frame clones, though not all of them. There are about 320,000 clones in the sample; roughly 90% occur only once, and around 2.6% lies in the top ten. Specimen: PBMCs or T cells enriched from blood (not recorded which). The receptor comes from a man in his fifties or sixties who had recovered from COVID-19. The J gene is TRBJ2-1, the V gene TRBV7-6, with D possibly matching TRBD1 (5 bases). The CDR3 coding sequence is TGTGCCAGCAGCTTAGCGGACACCTCCCAGGGCAATGAGCAGTTCTTC. Residues: CASSLADTSQGNEQFF.